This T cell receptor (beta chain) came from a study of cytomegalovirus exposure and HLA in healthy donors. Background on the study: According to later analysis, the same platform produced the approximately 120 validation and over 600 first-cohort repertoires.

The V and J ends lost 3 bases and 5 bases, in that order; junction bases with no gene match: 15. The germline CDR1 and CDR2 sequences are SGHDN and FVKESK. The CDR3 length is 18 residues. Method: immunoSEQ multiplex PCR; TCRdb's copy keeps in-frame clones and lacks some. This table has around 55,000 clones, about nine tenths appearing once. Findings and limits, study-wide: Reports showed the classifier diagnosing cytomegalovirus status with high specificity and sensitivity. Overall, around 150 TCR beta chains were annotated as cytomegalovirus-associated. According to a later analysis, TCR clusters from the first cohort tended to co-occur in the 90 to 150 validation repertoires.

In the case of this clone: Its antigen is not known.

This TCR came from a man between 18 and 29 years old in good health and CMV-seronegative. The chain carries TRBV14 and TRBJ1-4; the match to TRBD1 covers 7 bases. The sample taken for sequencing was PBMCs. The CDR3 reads CASSHLVGQNPLNEKLFF. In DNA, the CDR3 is TGTGCCAGCAGCCATCTTGTGGGACAGAACCCTCTAAATGAAAAACTGTTTTTT.